Sequencing of this TCR beta chain was carried out in a study of cytomegalovirus exposure and HLA in healthy donors. Study observations and caveats: A later analysis showed that HLA-associated TCR beta chains had undergone more clonal expansion than equally common others.

It was with 60 Vbeta and 13 Jbeta primers that the PCR ran. The protocol was immunoSEQ multiplex PCR, while the TCRdb copy is restricted to in-frame clones and leaves out a portion. The sample holds roughly 100,000 clones; over 70% are singletons and the top ten take 8.6%. These donors counted as nominally healthy when sampled, but unrecorded immune exposures were likely. CDR1 is SGHRS and CDR2 is YFSETQ in the germline V gene. The trim removed 0 bases at V and 2 bases at J, leaving 12 bases unmatched. The CDR3 spans 19 residues. Comments on this clone: Its antigen is as yet unknown.

This clonotype was sampled from a woman aged 40 to 55 in good health and CMV-seropositive. The chain recombines TRBV5-1 with TRBJ1-2; 11 bases match TRBD1. Sequences were obtained from PBMCs. The CDR3 loop reads CASSLVAGTGGLSNYGYTF. CDR3 in DNA: TGCGCCAGCAGCTTGGTGGCCGGGACAGGGGGACTCTCAAACTATGGCTACACCTTC.